The clone carrying this T cell receptor beta chain was detected only a few times. The data derive from a study of blood T cell repertoires in COVID-19. Study background: The United States, Italy and Spain provided the acute and convalescent COVID-19 samples.

The authors' processing: Reference gene primer amplification gave estimated nucleated cell counts. The data were produced by immunoSEQ multiplex PCR, yet TCRdb's version contains in-frame clones alone and is incomplete. The V and J calls and the clone size are those of that table, but D and trimming were determined from the DNA. The sample yields a few hundred thousand clones, about nine tenths seen once. The V gene lost 4 bases and the J gene lost 6 bases, with 12 bases spanning the gap. Per the germline V gene, CDR1 is KGHDR and CDR2 is SFDVKD. The CDR3 runs 14 residues. The TCR was taken from a man younger than 45 who had recovered from COVID-19. Specimen: PBMCs or T cells enriched from blood (not recorded which). V usage is TRBV24-1 and J usage is TRBJ1-5, with unresolved D. The CDR3 reads CATSEVGGSQPQHF. DNA of the CDR3: TGTGCCACCAGTGAGGTGGGAGGGAGTCAGCCCCAGCATTTT.